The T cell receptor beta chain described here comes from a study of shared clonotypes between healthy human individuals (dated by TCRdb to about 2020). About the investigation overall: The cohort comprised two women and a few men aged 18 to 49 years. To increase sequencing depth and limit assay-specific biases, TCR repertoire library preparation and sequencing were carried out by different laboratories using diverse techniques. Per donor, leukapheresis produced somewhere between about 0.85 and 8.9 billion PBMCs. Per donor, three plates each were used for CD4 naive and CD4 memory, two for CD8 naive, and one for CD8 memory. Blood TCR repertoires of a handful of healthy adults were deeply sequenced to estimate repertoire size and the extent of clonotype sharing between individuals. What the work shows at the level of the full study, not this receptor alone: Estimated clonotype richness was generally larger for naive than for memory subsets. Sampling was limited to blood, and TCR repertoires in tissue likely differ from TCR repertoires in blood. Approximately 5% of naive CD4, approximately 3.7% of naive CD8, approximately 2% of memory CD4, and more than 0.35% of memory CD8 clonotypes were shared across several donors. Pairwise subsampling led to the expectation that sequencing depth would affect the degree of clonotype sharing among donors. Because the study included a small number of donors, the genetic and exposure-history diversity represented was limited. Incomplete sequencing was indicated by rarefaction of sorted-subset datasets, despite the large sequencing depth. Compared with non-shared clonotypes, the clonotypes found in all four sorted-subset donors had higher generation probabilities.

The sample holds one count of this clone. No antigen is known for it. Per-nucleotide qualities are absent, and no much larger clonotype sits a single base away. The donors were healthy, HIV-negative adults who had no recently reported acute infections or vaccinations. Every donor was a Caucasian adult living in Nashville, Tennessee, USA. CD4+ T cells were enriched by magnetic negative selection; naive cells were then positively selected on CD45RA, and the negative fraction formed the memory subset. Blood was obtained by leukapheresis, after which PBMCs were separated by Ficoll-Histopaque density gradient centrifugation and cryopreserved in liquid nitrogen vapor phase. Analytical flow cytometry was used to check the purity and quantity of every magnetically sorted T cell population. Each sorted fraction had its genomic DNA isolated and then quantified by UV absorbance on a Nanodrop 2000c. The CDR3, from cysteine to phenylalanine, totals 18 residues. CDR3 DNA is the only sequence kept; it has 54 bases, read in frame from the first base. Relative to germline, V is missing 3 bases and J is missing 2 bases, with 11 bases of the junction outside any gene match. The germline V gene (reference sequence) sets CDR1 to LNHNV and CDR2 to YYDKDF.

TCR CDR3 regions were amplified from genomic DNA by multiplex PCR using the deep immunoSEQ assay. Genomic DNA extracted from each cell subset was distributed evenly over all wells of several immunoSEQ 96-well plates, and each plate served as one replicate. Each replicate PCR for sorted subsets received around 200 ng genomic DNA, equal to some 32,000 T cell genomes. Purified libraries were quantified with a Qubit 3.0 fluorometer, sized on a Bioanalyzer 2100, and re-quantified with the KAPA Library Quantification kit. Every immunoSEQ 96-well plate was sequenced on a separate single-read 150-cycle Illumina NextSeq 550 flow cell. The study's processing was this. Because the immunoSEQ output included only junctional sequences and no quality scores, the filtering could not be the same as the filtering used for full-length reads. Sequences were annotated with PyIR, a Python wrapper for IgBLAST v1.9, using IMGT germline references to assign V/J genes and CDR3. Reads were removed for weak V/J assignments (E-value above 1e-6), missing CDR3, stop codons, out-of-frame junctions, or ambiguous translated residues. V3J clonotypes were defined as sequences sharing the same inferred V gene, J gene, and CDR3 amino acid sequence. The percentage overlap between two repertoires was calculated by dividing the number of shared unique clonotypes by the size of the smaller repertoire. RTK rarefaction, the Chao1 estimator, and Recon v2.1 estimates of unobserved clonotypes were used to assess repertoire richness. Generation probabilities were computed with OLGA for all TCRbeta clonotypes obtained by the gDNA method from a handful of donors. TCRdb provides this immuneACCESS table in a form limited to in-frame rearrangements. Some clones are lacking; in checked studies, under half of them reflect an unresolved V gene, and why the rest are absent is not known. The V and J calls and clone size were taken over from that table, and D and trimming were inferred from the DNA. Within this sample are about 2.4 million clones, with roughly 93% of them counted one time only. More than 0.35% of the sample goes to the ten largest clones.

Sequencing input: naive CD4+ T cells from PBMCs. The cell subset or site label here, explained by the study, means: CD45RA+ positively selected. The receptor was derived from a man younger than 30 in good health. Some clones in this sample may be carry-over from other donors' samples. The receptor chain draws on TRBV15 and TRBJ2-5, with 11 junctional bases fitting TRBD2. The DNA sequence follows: TGTGCCACCAGCAGGGCTTTACTAGCGGGGGCATTACAAGAGACCCAGTACTTC. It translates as CATSRALLAGALQETQYF.